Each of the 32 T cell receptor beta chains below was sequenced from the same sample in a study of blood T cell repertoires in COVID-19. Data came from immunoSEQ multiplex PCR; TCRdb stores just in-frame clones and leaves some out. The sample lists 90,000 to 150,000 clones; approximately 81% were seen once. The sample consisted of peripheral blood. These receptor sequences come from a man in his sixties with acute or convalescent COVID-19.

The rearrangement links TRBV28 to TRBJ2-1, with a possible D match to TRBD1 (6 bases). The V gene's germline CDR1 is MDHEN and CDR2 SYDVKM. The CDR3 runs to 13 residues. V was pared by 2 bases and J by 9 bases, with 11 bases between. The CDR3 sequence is CASSLGGQAEQFF. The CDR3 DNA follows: TGTGCCAGCAGTTTAGGGGGACAAGCTGAGCAGTTCTTC.

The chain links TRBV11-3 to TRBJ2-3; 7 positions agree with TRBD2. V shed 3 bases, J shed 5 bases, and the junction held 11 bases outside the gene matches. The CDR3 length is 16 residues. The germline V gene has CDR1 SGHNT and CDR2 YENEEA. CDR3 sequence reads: CASSLGEGLGKDTQYF. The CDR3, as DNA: TGTGCCAGCAGCTTGGGGGAGGGCCTTGGGAAAGATACGCAGTATTTT.

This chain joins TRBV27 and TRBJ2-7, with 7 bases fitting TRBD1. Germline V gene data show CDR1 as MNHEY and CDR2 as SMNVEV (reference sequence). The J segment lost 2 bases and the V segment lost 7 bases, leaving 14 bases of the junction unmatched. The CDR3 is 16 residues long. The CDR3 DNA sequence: TGTGCCAGCACATCATCGCGTCGGGGACAGACCTACGAGCAGTACTTC. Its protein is CASTSSRRGQTYEQYF.

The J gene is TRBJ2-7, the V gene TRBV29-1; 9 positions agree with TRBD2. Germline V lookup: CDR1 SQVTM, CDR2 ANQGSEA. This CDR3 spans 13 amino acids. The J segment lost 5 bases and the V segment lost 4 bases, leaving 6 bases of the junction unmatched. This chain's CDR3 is CSVVTSGSHEQYF. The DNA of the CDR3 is TGCAGCGTTGTTACTAGCGGGTCCCACGAGCAGTACTTC.

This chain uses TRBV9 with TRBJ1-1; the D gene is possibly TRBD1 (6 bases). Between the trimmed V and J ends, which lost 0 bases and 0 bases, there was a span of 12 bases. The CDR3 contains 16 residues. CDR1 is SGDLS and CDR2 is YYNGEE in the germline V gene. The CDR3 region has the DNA TGTGCCAGCAGCGTAGCAACAGGGACTATGAACACTGAAGCTTTCTTT. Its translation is CASSVATGTMNTEAFF. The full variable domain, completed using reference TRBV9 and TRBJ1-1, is DSGVTQTPKHLITATGQRVTLRCSPRSGDLSVYWYQQSLDQGLQFLIQYYNGEERAKGNILERFSAQQFPDLHSELNLSSLELGDSALYFCASSVATGTMNTEAFFGQGTRLTVV.

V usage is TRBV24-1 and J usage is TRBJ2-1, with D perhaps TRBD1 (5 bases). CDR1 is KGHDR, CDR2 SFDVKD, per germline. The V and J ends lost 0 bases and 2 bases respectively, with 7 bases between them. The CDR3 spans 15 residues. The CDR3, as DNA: TGTGCCACCAGTGATTTGAAGGGGACCTACAATGAGCAGTTCTTC. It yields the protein CATSDLKGTYNEQFF.

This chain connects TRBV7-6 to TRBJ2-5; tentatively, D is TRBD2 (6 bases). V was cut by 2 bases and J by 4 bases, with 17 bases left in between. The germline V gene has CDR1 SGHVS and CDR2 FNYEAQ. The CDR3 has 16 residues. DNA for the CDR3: TGTGCCAGCAGCTTATCCAGCGGGCCCCAAAGAGAGACCCAGTACTTC. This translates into CASSLSSGPQRETQYF.

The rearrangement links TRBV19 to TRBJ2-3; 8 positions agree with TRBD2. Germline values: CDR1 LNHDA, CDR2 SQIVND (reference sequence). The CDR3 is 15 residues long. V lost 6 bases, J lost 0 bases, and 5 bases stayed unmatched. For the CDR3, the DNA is TGTGCCAGTAGGCAGACTAGCGCCAGCACAGATACGCAGTATTTT. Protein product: CASRQTSASTDTQYF. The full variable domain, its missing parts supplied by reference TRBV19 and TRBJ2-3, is DGGITQSPKYLFRKEGQNVTLSCEQNLNHDAMYWYRQDPGQGLRLIYYSQIVNDFQKGDIAEGYSVSREKKESFPLTVTSAQKNPTAFYLCASRQTSASTDTQYFGPGTRLTVL.

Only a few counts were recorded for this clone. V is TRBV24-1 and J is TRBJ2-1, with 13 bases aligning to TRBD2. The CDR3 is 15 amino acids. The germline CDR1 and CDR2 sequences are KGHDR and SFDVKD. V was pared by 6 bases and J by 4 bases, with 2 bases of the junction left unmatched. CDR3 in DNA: TGTGCCACCAGTACACTAGCGGGAGGGTACAATGAGCAGTTCTTC. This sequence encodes CATSTLAGGYNEQFF.

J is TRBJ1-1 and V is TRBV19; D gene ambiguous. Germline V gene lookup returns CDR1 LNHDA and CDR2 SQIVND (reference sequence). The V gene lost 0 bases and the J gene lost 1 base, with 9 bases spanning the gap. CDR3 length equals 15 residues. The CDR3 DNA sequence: TGTGCCAGTAGTATAGATCGACGACAGAACACTGAAGCTTTCTTT. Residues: CASSIDRRQNTEAFF. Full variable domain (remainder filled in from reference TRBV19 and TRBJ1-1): DGGITQSPKYLFRKEGQNVTLSCEQNLNHDAMYWYRQDPGQGLRLIYYSQIVNDFQKGDIAEGYSVSREKKESFPLTVTSAQKNPTAFYLCASSIDRRQNTEAFFGQGTRLTVV.

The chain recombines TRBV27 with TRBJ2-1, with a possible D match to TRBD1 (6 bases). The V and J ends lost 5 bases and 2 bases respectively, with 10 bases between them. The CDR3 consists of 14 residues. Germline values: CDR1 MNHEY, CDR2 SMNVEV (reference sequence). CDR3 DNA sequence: TGTGCCAGCAGTCATACAGGGACCTACAATGAGCAGTTCTTC. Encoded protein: CASSHTGTYNEQFF.

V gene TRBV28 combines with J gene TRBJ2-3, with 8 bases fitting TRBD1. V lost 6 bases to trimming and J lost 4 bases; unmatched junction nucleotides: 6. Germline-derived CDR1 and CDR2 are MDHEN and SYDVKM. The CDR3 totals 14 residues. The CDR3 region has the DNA TGTGCCAGCAGCGGACAGGGTGGGCCAGATACGCAGTATTTT. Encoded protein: CASSGQGGPDTQYF.

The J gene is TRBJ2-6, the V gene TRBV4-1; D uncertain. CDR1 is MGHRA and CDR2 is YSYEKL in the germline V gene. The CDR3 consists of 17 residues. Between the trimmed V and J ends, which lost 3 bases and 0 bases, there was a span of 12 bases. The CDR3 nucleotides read TGCGCCAGCAGCCATTTACAGCTACGCTCTGGGGCCAACGTCCTGACTTTC. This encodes CASSHLQLRSGANVLTF.

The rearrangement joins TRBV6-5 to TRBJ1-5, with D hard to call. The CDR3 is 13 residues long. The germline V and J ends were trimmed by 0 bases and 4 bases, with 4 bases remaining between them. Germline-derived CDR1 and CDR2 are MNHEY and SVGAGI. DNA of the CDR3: TGTGCCAGCAGTTACTCTTTAAATCAGCCCCAGCATTTT. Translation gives CASSYSLNQPQHF.

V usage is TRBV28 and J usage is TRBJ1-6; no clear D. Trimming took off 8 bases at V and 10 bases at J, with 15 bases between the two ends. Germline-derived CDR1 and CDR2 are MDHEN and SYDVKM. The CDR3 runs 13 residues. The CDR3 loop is CASLNPAGSPLHF. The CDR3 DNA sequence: TGTGCCAGCTTGAACCCCGCCGGGTCACCCCTCCACTTT.

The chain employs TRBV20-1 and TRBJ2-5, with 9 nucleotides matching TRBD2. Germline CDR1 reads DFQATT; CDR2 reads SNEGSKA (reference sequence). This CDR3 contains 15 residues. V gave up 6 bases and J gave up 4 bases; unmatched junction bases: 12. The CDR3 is CSASSASGARETQYF. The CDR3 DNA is TGCAGTGCCAGTTCAGCTAGCGGGGCCCGAGAGACCCAGTACTTC.

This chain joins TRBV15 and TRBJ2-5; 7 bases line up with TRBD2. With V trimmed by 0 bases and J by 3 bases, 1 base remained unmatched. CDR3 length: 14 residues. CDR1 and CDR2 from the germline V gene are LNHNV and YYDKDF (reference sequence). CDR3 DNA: TGTGCCACCAGCAGAGATCGGGGGGAAGAGACCCAGTACTTC. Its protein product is CATSRDRGEETQYF.

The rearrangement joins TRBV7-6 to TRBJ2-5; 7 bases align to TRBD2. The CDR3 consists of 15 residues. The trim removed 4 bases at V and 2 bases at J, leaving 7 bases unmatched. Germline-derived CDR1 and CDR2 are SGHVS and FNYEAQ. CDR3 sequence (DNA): TGTGCCAGCAGCTCCCCTAGCGGATGGCAAGAGACCCAGTACTTC. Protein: CASSSPSGWQETQYF.

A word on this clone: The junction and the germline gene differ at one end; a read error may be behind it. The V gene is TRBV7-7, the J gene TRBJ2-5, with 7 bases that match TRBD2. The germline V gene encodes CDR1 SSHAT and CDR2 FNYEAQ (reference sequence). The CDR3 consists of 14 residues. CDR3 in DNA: TGTGCTAGCAGCTTGGGGGAGGGAAAAGAGACCCAGTACTTC. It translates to CASSLGEGKETQYF.

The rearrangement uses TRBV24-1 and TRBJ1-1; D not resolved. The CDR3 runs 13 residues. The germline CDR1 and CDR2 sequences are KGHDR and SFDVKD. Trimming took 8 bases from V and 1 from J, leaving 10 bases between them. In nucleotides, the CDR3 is TGTGCCACCATGCGGGCAGCGAACACTGAAGCTTTCTTT. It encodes CATMRAANTEAFF.

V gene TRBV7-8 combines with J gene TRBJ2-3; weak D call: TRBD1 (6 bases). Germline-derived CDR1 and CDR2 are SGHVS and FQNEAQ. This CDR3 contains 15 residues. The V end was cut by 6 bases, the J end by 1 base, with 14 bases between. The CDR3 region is CASRYTGLGTDTQYF. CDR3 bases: TGTGCCAGCAGGTACACAGGGCTTGGCACAGATACGCAGTATTTT.

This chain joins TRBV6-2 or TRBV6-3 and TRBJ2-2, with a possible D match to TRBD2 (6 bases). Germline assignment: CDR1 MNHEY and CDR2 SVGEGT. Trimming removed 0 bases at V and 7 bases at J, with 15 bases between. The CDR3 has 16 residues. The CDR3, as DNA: TGTGCCAGCAGTTACTCCGGACTACTCTCCCGCGGGGAGCTGTTTTTT. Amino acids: CASSYSGLLSRGELFF.

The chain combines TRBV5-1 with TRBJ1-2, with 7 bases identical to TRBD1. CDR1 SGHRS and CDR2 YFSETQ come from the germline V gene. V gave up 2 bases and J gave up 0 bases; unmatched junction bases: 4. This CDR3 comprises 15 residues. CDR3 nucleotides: TGCGCCAGCAGCTTAGGGACAGCATCTAACTATGGCTACACCTTC. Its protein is CASSLGTASNYGYTF.

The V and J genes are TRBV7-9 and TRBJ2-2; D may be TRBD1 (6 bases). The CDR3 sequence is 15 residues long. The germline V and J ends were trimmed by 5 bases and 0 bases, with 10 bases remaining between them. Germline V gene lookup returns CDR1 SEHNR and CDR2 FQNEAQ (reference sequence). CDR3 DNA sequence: TGTGCCAGCAGCGACCGGACAGCGAACACCGGGGAGCTGTTTTTT. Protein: CASSDRTANTGELFF. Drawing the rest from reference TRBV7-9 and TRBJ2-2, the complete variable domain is DTGVSQNPRHKITKRGQNVTFRCDPISEHNRLYWYRQTLGQGPEFLTYFQNEAQLEKSRLLSDRFSAERPKGSFSTLEIQRTEQGDSAMYLCASSDRTANTGELFFGEGSRLTVL.

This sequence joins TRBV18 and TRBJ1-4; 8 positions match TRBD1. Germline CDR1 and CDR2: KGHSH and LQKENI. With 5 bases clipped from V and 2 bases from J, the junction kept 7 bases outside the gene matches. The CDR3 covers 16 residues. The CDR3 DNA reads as TGTGCCAGCTCATCAGACCAGGGGGCCACTAATGAAAAACTGTTTTTT. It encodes CASSSDQGATNEKLFF.

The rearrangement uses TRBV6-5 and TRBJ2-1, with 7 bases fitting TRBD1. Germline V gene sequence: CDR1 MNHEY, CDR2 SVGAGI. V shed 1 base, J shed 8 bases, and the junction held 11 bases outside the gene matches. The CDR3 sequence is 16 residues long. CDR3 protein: CASSYLSRGIHDEQFF. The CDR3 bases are TGTGCCAGCAGTTACTTGAGCAGGGGGATTCACGATGAGCAGTTCTTC.

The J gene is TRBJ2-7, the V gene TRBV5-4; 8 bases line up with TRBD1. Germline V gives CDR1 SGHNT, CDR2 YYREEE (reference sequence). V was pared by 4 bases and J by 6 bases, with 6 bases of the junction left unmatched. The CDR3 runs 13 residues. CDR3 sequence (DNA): TGTGCCAGCAGCCGAACCGGGACAGGCGAGCAGTACTTC. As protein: CASSRTGTGEQYF.

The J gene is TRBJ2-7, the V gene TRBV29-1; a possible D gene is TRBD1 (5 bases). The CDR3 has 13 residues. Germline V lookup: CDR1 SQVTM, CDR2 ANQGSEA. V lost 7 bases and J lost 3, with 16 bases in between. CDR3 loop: CSASQDKIYEQYF. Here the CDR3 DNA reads TGCAGCGCTTCGCAGGACAAAATCTACGAGCAGTACTTC.

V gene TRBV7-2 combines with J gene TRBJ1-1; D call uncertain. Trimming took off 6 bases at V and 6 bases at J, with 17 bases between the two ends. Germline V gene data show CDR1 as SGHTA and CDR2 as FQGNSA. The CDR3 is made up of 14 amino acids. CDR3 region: CASSLVETSPEAFF. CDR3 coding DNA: TGTGCCAGCAGTTTGGTGGAGACCTCCCCTGAAGCTTTCTTT.

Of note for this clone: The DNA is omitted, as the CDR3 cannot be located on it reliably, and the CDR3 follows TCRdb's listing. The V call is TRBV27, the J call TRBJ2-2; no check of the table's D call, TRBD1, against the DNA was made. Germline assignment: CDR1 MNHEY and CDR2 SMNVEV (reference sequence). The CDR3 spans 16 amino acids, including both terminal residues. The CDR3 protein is CASSFFGQGFTGELFF.

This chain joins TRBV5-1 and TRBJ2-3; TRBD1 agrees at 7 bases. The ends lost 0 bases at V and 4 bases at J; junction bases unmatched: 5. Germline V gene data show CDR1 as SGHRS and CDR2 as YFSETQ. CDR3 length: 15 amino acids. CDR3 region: CASSLGQGIADTQYF. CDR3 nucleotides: TGCGCCAGCAGCTTGGGACAGGGAATAGCAGATACGCAGTATTTT.

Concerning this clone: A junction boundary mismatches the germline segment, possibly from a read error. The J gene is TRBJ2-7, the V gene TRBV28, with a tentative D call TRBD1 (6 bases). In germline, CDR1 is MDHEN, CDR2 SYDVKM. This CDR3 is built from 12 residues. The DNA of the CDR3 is TGTGCCAGCAGTTCCAGACAGGATTTCTTCTTATTC. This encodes CASSSRQDFFLF. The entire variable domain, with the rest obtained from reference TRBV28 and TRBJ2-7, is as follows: DVKVTQSSRYLVKRTGEKVFLECVQDMDHENMFWYRQDPGLGLRLIYFSYDVKMKEKGDIPEGYSVSREKKERFSLILESASTNQTSMYLCASSSRQDFFLFGPGTRLTVT.